This entry describes one TCR beta chain. Its specificity is unknown. The sample is drawn from a study of response to subunit inactivated influenza vaccine. The study's findings and limits: Each seasonal influenza vaccination, the authors suggested, recruits few new T cells.

TCRdb re-derived calls from the RT-PCR reads in MiXCR, one entry per CDR3 protein. The sample carries about 500,000 distinct CDR3 sequences, about 17% recorded once. CDR3 length: 12 amino acids. V lost 2 bases to trimming and J lost 0 bases, with 2 bases between them. Germline V lookup: CDR1 SGHNT, CDR2 YYREEE (reference sequence). The V call is TRBV5-4, the J call TRBJ1-2; D remains unclear. This receptor was taken from a man in his fifties or sixties who received an inactivated influenza vaccine. The sequenced sample was CD4+ T cells sorted from PBMCs, obtained about 23 months after vaccination. The CDR3 nucleotides read TGTGCCAGCAGCTTTCCTAACTATGGCTACACCTTC. Its protein is CASSFPNYGYTF.